This T cell receptor beta chain was identified during a study of cytomegalovirus exposure and HLA in healthy donors. Study-level results: An analysis was carried out at a later point. It showed that HLA-associated TCR beta chains were more clonally expanded than equally common non-associated chains. Overall, approximately 150 TCR beta chains were annotated as cytomegalovirus-associated. A later analysis linked more than 15,000 TCR beta sequences to HLA alleles at 0.05 false discovery rate.

Worth noting for this clone: Its specificity is not known.

The study ran its PCR with 60 Vbeta and 13 Jbeta primers. Clones were read by immunoSEQ multiplex PCR, and TCRdb kept only the in-frame ones, dropping some. The sample has 150,000 or so clones; about 76% are singletons. With V trimmed by 8 bases and J by 4 bases, 6 bases remained unmatched. The germline gives CDR1 MNHEY, CDR2 SMNVEV (reference sequence). The CDR3 runs 14 residues. The sequencing sample was made of PBMCs. The V gene is TRBV27, the J gene TRBJ1-3; 9 nucleotides match TRBD1. The TCR was taken from a young man in good health and CMV-seropositive. The CDR3 here is CASLHRGRGNTIYF. The CDR3 nucleotides read TGTGCCAGCCTCCACAGGGGGCGAGGAAACACCATATATTTT.